Following are 9 T cell receptor beta chains from one sample sequenced in a study of T cell repertoires in cytomegalovirus infection. MiXCR, applied by TCRdb to the reads, yields one record per CDR3 protein. The repertoire holds 200,000 or so distinct CDR3 sequences, roughly a fifth seen once, with under 3.5% in the top ten. The source material was PBMCs. The receptors stem from a human donor in good health (CMV status not recorded). Some clones in this sample may be carry-over from other donors' samples.

In this sample, this clonotype turned up a few times. This chain joins TRBV5-4 and TRBJ2-7; D unclear. The CDR3 has 12 residues. Trimming removed 4 bases at V and 5 bases at J, with 10 bases between. The germline gives CDR1 SGHNT, CDR2 YYREEE (reference sequence). In DNA form, the CDR3 reads TGTGCCAGCAGCGCCCGGTGGGACGAGCAGTACTTC. This encodes CASSARWDEQYF.

A note on this clonotype: One end of the junction varies from germline; a read error may be responsible. The V call is TRBV6-5, the J call TRBJ2-3; 7 positions agree with TRBD1. Germline V lookup: CDR1 MNHEY, CDR2 SVGAGI. This CDR3 has 12 residues. CDR3 DNA sequence: TGTGCCTGCAGTTACGAAGGGGGCAGGCAGTATTTT. This translates into CACSYEGGRQYF.

This clonotype has more than one count but fewer than ten. The rearrangement uses TRBV7-8 and TRBJ2-2, with D unresolved. V was clipped by 4 bases and J by 5 bases, with 11 bases between them. This CDR3 spans 14 amino acids. Germline-derived CDR1 and CDR2 are SGHVS and FQNEAQ. CDR3 bases: TGTGCCAGCAGCTCTACAACCATTACCGGGGAGCTGTTTTTT. This codes for CASSSTTITGELFF. The entire variable domain, with the rest obtained from reference TRBV7-8 and TRBJ2-2, is as follows: GAGVSQSPRYKVAKRGQDVALRCDPISGHVSLFWYQQALGQGPEFLTYFQNEAQLDKSGLPSDRFFAERPEGSVSTLKIQRTQQEDSAVYLCASSSTTITGELFFGEGSRLTVL.

The CDR3 loop is CASSPLSGEQYF. Written as DNA, the CDR3 is TGTGCCAGCAGCCCCTTGTCTGGTGAGCAGTACTTC. The chain uses TRBV7-9 and TRBJ2-7; D is unresolved. The ends were cut back, 5 bases at V and 7 bases at J, with 12 bases in the middle. Germline lookup yields CDR1 SEHNR and CDR2 FQNEAQ (reference sequence). The length of the CDR3 is 12 residues.

This clonotype was counted a few times. V is TRBV29-1 and J is TRBJ1-2; D call uncertain. CDR3 length: 12 amino acids. V was pared by 6 bases and J by 3 bases, with 11 bases between. Germline V gene sequence: CDR1 SQVTM, CDR2 ANQGSEA. As DNA, the CDR3 is TGCAGCGTCAGCCGGGCCGACTATGGCTACACCTTC. Residues: CSVSRADYGYTF.

This clonotype appeared many times. The rearrangement uses TRBV4-1 and TRBJ1-4; 9 nucleotides align to TRBD1. The CDR3 has 17 amino acids. Per germline, CDR1 MGHRA and CDR2 YSYEKL. V shed 3 bases and J 5 bases; nucleotides not matched to a gene: 10. CDR3 sequence: CASSHLREGQGNEKLFF. CDR3 nucleotide sequence: TGCGCCAGCAGCCATCTCAGGGAAGGACAGGGGAATGAAAAACTGTTTTTT.

This clonotype was picked up a small number of times. The J gene is TRBJ1-2, the V gene TRBV12-3 or TRBV12-4; no definite D call. The CDR3 is 14 residues long. The germline V and J ends were trimmed by 5 bases and 0 bases, with 10 bases remaining between them. CDR3 residues: CASSEEGPNYGYTF. The DNA for the CDR3 is TGTGCCAGCAGTGAAGAAGGACCTAACTATGGCTACACCTTC.

This clonotype was observed a few times. The chain employs TRBV18 and TRBJ2-1, with D hard to call. CDR3 size: 12 residues. CDR1 and CDR2 from the germline V gene are KGHSH and LQKENI. V dropped 3 bases and J dropped 7 bases, with 7 bases sitting between them. CDR3 nucleotide sequence: TGTGCCAGCTCACCCCTTGGGAATGAGCAGTTCTTC. As protein: CASSPLGNEQFF.

The sample holds a few counts of this clonotype. This sequence joins TRBV29-1 and TRBJ2-5; D unclear. With 1 base removed from V and 3 bases from J, the gap between germline ends came to 12 bases. Germline CDR1 SQVTM, CDR2 ANQGSEA. The length of the CDR3 is 14 residues. The CDR3 loop is CSVEGSEPEETQYF. CDR3 bases: TGCAGCGTTGAAGGATCGGAGCCCGAAGAGACCCAGTACTTC.